Shown below are 19 T cell receptor beta chains from a single sample sequenced in a study of T cell repertoires in cytomegalovirus infection. From the reads, TCRdb called clonotypes with MiXCR, one entry per CDR3 protein. The table shows under 200,000 distinct CDR3 sequences, with 7.5% to 10% occurring only once. The sequenced sample consisted of PBMCs. These receptors were collected from a human donor in good health (CMV status not recorded). Some clones in this sample may be carry-over from other donors' samples.

Many counts were recorded for this clonotype. The chain has TRBV4-3 and TRBJ2-2; 9 bases map to TRBD2. Germline CDR1 and CDR2: LGHNA and YSLEER. The CDR3 has 20 amino acids. Losses at the gene ends were 0 bases for V and 2 bases for J; bases not matched to a gene: 13. CDR3 nucleotides: TGCGCCAGCAGCCAAGATTATTTCGTTCTAGCGGGGAGAAACACCGGGGAGCTGTTTTTT. Its protein is CASSQDYFVLAGRNTGELFF.

This clonotype has a count of ten or more. V gene TRBV7-2 combines with J gene TRBJ1-6, with 11 bases fitting TRBD1. V lost 4 bases, J lost 9 bases, and 5 bases stayed unmatched. Germline V gene lookup returns CDR1 SGHTA and CDR2 FQGNSA. The CDR3 sequence is 15 residues long. DNA of the CDR3: TGTGCCAGCAGCTCTGGACAGGGGGCTTTTTCACCCCTCCACTTT. It translates to CASSSGQGAFSPLHF.

The genes are TRBV5-6 and TRBJ1-3, with a weak D call TRBD1 (5 bases). CDR1 and CDR2 from the germline V gene are SGHDT and YYEEEE. V lost 3 bases and J 1 base, leaving 8 bases between the germline ends. The CDR3 is 14 amino acids. CDR3 amino acids: CASSYRGSGNTIYF. The CDR3 bases are TGTGCCAGCAGCTATAGGGGATCTGGAAACACCATATATTTT.

This clonotype was seen at least ten times. The chain recombines TRBV7-2 with TRBJ2-4; 7 positions match TRBD1. The CDR3 totals 13 residues. The ends lost 4 bases at V and 5 bases at J; junction bases unmatched: 2. CDR1 and CDR2 from the germline V gene are SGHTA and FQGNSA. The CDR3 bases are TGTGCCAGCAGCTCCGGGACAGAAAACATTCAGTACTTC. The encoded protein is CASSSGTENIQYF.

This clonotype was seen a few times. This chain joins TRBV6-6 and TRBJ1-1; D ambiguous. CDR1 and CDR2 (germline): MNHNY, SVGAGI (reference sequence). This CDR3 comprises 13 residues. Trimming took off 2 bases at V and 1 base at J, with 5 bases between the two ends. The CDR3 sequence: CASSYEQNTEAFF. DNA of the CDR3: TGTGCCAGCAGTTACGAACAGAACACTGAAGCTTTCTTT.

The chain has TRBV20-1 and TRBJ1-2; D might be TRBD1 (5 bases). The CDR3 consists of 15 residues. Germline assignment: CDR1 DFQATT and CDR2 SNEGSKA (reference sequence). Trimming stripped 6 bases from V and 4 bases from J, with 21 bases between. The CDR3 coding sequence is TGCAGTGCCGAGAGTCGCGGACAAGGGGCCTATGGCTACACCTTC. Protein product: CSAESRGQGAYGYTF.

This clonotype was detected ten times or more. The chain recombines TRBV7-2 with TRBJ2-1; 7 nucleotides line up with TRBD1. The CDR3 runs 15 residues. V lost 4 bases, J lost 1 base, and 4 bases stayed unmatched. The V gene's germline CDR1 is SGHTA and CDR2 FQGNSA. The CDR3 nucleotides are TGTGCCAGCAGCTCTACGACAGGGTCCTACAATGAGCAGTTCTTC. This codes for CASSSTTGSYNEQFF. The complete variable domain, with remaining parts taken from reference TRBV7-2 and TRBJ2-1, reads GAGVSQSPSNKVTEKGKDVELRCDPISGHTALYWYRQSLGQGLEFLIYFQGNSAPDKSGLPSDRFSAERTGGSVSTLTIQRTQQEDSAVYLCASSSTTGSYNEQFFGPGTRLTVL.

CDR3 DNA sequence: TGTGCCAGCAGTTTTCTCCCGGGACAGGCTCACGAGCAGTACTTC. Translation: CASSFLPGQAHEQYF. The V call is TRBV12-3 or TRBV12-4, the J call TRBJ2-7, with 8 bases identical to TRBD1. The trim removed 3 bases at V and 5 bases at J, leaving 9 bases unmatched. This CDR3 has 15 residues.

The V call is TRBV10-3, the J call TRBJ1-1; D gene uncertain. CDR3 length: 12 amino acids. Trimming cost V 6 bases and J 1 base, with 6 bases left between them. Germline-derived CDR1 and CDR2 are ENHRY and SYGVKD. The chain's CDR3 is CAISEKNTEAFF. The CDR3 region has the DNA TGTGCCATCAGCGAAAAGAACACTGAAGCTTTCTTT.

Written as DNA, the CDR3 is TGTGCCAGCAGTTTAAAACTACCCAATGAGCAGTTCTTC. Translating it yields CASSLKLPNEQFF. The chain has TRBV28 and TRBJ2-1; D remains unclear. Trimming pared 2 bases from V and 6 bases from J, leaving 8 bases between. Germline values: CDR1 MDHEN, CDR2 SYDVKM. The CDR3 length is 13 residues. Full variable domain (remainder filled in from reference TRBV28 and TRBJ2-1): DVKVTQSSRYLVKRTGEKVFLECVQDMDHENMFWYRQDPGLGLRLIYFSYDVKMKEKGDIPEGYSVSREKKERFSLILESASTNQTSMYLCASSLKLPNEQFFGPGTRLTVL.

This clonotype showed up many times. This chain links TRBV7-2 with TRBJ1-2, with D perhaps matching TRBD1 (5 bases). The V end lost 2 bases, the J end lost 6 bases, and 22 bases lay between the germline ends. Germline V gene sequence: CDR1 SGHTA, CDR2 FQGNSA. This CDR3 region has 17 residues. The CDR3, as DNA: TGTGCCAGCAGCTTAAGTCCGAAGCAGGGATCGGAGAATGGCTACACCTTC. Its protein is CASSLSPKQGSENGYTF.

The V gene is TRBV28, the J gene TRBJ1-4; D is ambiguous. The V gene lost 5 bases and the J gene lost 8 bases, with 9 bases spanning the gap. The CDR3 totals 12 residues. CDR1 is MDHEN and CDR2 is SYDVKM in the germline V gene. The CDR3 sequence: CASSQVGEKLFF. CDR3 in DNA: TGTGCCAGCAGTCAAGTTGGGGAAAAACTGTTTTTT.

This clonotype occurred many times. The chain uses TRBV28 and TRBJ2-7; tentatively, D is TRBD2 (6 bases). V lost 6 bases to trimming and J lost 6 bases, with 18 bases between them. The germline CDR1 and CDR2 sequences are MDHEN and SYDVKM. The CDR3 runs to 14 residues. CDR3: CASRGGYWGSEQYF. The CDR3 DNA follows: TGTGCCAGCAGGGGAGGTTATTGGGGTTCCGAGCAGTACTTC.

This clonotype was observed many times. The chain has TRBV12-3 or TRBV12-4 and TRBJ1-2; a possible D gene is TRBD1 (5 bases). Trimming pared 2 bases from V and 9 bases from J, leaving 10 bases between. The CDR3 loop spans 12 amino acids. Here the CDR3 reads CASSLPGRRYTF. The CDR3 DNA reads TGTGCCAGCAGTTTACCAGGGCGGCGCTACACCTTC.

This clonotype was counted ten times or more. The genes are TRBV7-9 and TRBJ2-1, with 14 bases matching TRBD2. The CDR3 is made up of 19 amino acids. Per germline, CDR1 SEHNR and CDR2 FQNEAQ (reference sequence). V lost 5 bases, J lost 0 bases, and 9 bases stayed unmatched. This chain's CDR3 is CASSPGLAGEMSSYNEQFF. The CDR3 bases are TGTGCCAGCAGCCCGGGACTAGCGGGGGAGATGAGCTCCTACAATGAGCAGTTCTTC.

Ten or more counts support this clonotype. This chain uses TRBV6-1 with TRBJ2-3; TRBD2 is a possible D gene (6 bases). The CDR3 has 13 residues. Trimming pared 7 bases from V and 4 bases from J, leaving 12 bases between. CDR1 is MNHNS, CDR2 SASEGT, per germline. CDR3 sequence (DNA): TGTGCCAGCACCGTCCCGGGAGCAGATACGCAGTATTTT. Protein product: CASTVPGADTQYF.

In this sample, this clonotype turned up many times. This chain links TRBV7-2 with TRBJ2-1; D is perhaps TRBD1 (5 bases). Germline-derived CDR1 and CDR2 are SGHTA and FQGNSA. Deletions cut 3 bases from V and 1 base from J, with 16 bases between. The CDR3 totals 17 residues. The CDR3 coding sequence is TGTGCCAGCAGCTTGGGCGGACACTTGCGATCCTACAATGAGCAGTTCTTC. It codes for CASSLGGHLRSYNEQFF.

This clonotype has more than one count but fewer than ten. This chain uses TRBV29-1 with TRBJ2-1; the match to TRBD2 covers 9 bases. The germline gives CDR1 SQVTM, CDR2 ANQGSEA. The V and J ends lost 3 bases and 7 bases, in that order; junction bases with no gene match: 7. The CDR3 contains 14 residues. CDR3 loop: CSVDGGRGDNEQFF. The CDR3 DNA follows: TGCAGCGTTGACGGCGGGAGGGGGGATAATGAGCAGTTCTTC.

This clonotype was seen many times. In DNA, the CDR3 is TGCGCCAGCACCCTCTTCTTCGGGGAGACCCAGTACTTC. Its translation is CASTLFFGETQYF. The rearrangement links TRBV5-1 to TRBJ2-5; D gene ambiguous. CDR1 SGHRS and CDR2 YFSETQ come from the germline V gene. This CDR3 has 13 residues. V lost 6 bases and J lost 5, with 14 bases in between.